There are a few counts of the clone carrying this T cell receptor (beta chain). Its target is unknown. These data originate in a study of identical twins. Unique molecular identifiers were present on cDNA, and template switching added a universal primer site. TCRdb processed the 5' RACE reads anew with MiXCR; each CDR3 protein has one entry. The sample gives 400,000 to 600,000 distinct CDR3 sequences, about a fifth of which show up once; around 0.47% is in the top ten. Every one of the donors was a healthy Caucasian. Whole-study findings and limits: It was cross-sectional statistical analysis, not following the same donors, that the conclusions relied on.

CDR3 length: 15 residues. The trim removed 0 bases at V and 5 bases at J, leaving 8 bases unmatched. Germline V gene lookup returns CDR1 DFQATT and CDR2 SNEGSKA (reference sequence). The sample was also reused in another study, on yellow fever vaccine responses in identical twins. That investigation notes: Twins reportedly appeared to share part of their vaccine T cell response while keeping part individual.

What was sequenced was CD4+ T cells sorted from blood. The sequence came from a woman between 18 and 29 years old in good health. V usage is TRBV20-1 and J usage is TRBJ2-5; 8 nucleotides align to TRBD1. CDR3 loop: CSARDAGGFRETQYF. CDR3 bases: TGCAGTGCTAGAGATGCAGGGGGCTTTAGGGAGACCCAGTACTTC.